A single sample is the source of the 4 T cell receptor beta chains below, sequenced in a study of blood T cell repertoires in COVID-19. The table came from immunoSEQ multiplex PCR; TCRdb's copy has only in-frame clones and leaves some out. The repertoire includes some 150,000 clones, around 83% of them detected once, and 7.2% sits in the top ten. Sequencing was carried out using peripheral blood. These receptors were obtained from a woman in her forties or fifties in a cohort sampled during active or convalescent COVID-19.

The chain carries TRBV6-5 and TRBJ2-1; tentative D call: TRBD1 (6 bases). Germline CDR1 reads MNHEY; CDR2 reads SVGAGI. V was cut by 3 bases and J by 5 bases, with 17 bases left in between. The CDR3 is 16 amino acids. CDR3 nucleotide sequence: TGTGCCAGCAGTTATTCCCCAGGGGTGGGGGACAATGAGCAGTTCTTC. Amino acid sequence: CASSYSPGVGDNEQFF.

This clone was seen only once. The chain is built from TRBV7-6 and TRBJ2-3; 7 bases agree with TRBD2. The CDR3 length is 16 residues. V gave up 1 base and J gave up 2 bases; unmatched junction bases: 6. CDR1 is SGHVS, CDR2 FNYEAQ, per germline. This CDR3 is CASSLEVAGNTDTQYF. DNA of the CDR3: TGTGCCAGCAGCTTAGAGGTAGCGGGTAACACAGATACGCAGTATTTT. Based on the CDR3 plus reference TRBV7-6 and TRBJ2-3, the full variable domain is GAGVSQSPRYKVTKRGQDVALRCDPISGHVSLYWYRQALGQGPEFLTYFNYEAQQDKSGLPNDRFSAERPEGSISTLTIQRTEQRDSAMYRCASSLEVAGNTDTQYFGPGTRLTVL.

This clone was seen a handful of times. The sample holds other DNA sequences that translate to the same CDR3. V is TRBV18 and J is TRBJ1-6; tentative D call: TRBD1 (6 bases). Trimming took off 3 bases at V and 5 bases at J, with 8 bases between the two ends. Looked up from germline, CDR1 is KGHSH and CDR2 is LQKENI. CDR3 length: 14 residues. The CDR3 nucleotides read TGTGCCAGCTCACCGGGACAAAATAATTCACCCCTCCACTTT. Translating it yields CASSPGQNNSPLHF.

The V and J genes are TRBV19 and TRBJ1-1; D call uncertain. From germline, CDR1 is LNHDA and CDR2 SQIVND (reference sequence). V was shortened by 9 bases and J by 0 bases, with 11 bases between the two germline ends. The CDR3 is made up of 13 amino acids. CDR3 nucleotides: TGTGCCAGCGCAGAGGGCATGAACACTGAAGCTTTCTTT. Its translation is CASAEGMNTEAFF.